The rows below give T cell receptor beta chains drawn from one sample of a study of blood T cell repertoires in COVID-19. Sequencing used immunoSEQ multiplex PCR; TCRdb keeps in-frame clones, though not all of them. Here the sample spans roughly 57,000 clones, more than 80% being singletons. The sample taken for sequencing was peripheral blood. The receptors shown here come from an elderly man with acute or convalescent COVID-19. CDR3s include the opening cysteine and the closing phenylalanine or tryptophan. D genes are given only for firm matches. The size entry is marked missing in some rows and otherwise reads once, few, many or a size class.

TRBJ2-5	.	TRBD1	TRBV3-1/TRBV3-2	TGTGCCAGCAGCCTCCTCGACAGGGGAAAAGAGACCCAGTACTTC	CASSLLDRGKETQYF
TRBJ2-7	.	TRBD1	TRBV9	TGTGCCAGCAGCGGGGGACAGGGGTTCGACGAGCAGTACTTC	CASSGGQGFDEQYF
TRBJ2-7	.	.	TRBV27	TGTGCCAGCAGGAGGGAATACTACGAGCAGTACTTC	CASRREYYEQYF
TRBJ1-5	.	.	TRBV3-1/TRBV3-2	TGTGCCAGCAGCCAAGACCAGACAGAAAATCAGCCCCAGCATTTT	CASSQDQTENQPQHF
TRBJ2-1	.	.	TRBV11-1	TGTGCCAGCAGCCCCCAGACAAGCTCCTACAATGAGCAGTTCTTC	CASSPQTSSYNEQFF
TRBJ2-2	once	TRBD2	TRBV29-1	TGCAGCGTTGGCACTAGCGGGGGGGCCACCGGGGAGCTGTTTTTT	CSVGTSGGATGELFF
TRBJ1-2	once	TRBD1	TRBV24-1	TGTGCCAGCGCGCGTTTTTACAGGGGGCGGGGTAACTATGGCTACACCTTC	CASARFYRGRGNYGYTF
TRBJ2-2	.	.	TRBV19	TGTGCCAGTAGTATTCGGCGGGGCACCGGGGAGCTGTTTTTT	CASSIRRGTGELFF
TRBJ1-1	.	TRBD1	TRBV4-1	TGCGCCAGCAGCGCTACGACGGGACAGGGTCACACTGAAGCTTTCTTT	CASSATTGQGHTEAFF
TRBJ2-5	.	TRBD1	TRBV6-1	TGTGCCAGCAGTGAAGCGCTTCAAGGGTCGGACAGGGGGCGAGAGACCCAGTACTTC	CASSEALQGSDRGRETQYF
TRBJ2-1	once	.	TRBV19	TGTGCCAGTAGGCTATACAATGAGCAGTTCTTC	CASRLYNEQFF
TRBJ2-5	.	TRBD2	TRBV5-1	TGCGCCAGCAGCTTATCGAGGGAGGGGGAGACCCAGTACTTC	CASSLSREGETQYF
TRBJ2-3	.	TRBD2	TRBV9	TGTGCCAGCTCGCGTAGATCTCTCGGGGGGGATACGCAGTATTTT	CASSRRSLGGDTQYF
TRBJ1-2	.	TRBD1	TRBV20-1	TGCAGTGCTAGTTTCAGGGGGGACGGCATCGGCTATGGCTACACCTTC	CSASFRGDGIGYGYTF
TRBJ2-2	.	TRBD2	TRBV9	TGTGCCAGCAGCGGAGGGACTAGCCGACAAACCGGGGAGCTGTTTTTT	CASSGGTSRQTGELFF
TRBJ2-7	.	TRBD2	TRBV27	TGTGCCAGCAGCCTTTTTTGGGGGGGCGAGCAGTACTTC	CASSLFWGGEQYF
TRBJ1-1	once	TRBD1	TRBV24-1	TGTGCCACCAGTGATGGCAGGGGGCCCAACACTGAAGCTTTCTTT	CATSDGRGPNTEAFF
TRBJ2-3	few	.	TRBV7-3	TGTGCCAGCAGCCTACGATCGAGCCCAGATACGCAGTATTTT	CASSLRSSPDTQYF
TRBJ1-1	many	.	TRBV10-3	TGTGCCATCACCGACAGGAACACTGAAGCTTTCTTT	CAITDRNTEAFF
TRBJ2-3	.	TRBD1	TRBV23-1	TGCGCCAGCAGTCAATCCCCCGGGACAGGGGTGTCAGATACGCAGTATTTT	CASSQSPGTGVSDTQYF
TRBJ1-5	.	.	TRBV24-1	TGTGCCACCAGTGAGTCAGGGGTTTCCAGCAATCAGCCCCAGCATTTT	CATSESGVSSNQPQHF
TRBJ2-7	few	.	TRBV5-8	TGTGCCAGCAGCTTGCTAGGGGACGAGCAGTACTTC	CASSLLGDEQYF